The rows below give T cell receptor beta chains drawn from one sample of a study of blood T cell repertoires in COVID-19. Sequenced by immunoSEQ multiplex PCR; TCRdb stores in-frame clones only, minus some. The sample lists 270,000 or so clones, 82% occurring once. Sequencing used peripheral blood. These receptors were collected from a woman aged 18 to 35 with acute or convalescent COVID-19. CDR3s include the opening cysteine and the closing phenylalanine or tryptophan. The order of the fields is clone size, J gene, D gene, V gene, CDR3 protein, CDR3 DNA. A D gene is named only where the DNA matches it firmly. Expanded clones are given a class, and other clones once, few, many or no size at all.

>-|TRBJ1-5|-|TRBV18
CASSSRGQPQHF
TGTGCCAGCTCTTCCAGGGGTCAGCCCCAGCATTTT
>-|TRBJ1-4|-|TRBV18
CASSPLDRRNEKLFF
TGTGCCAGCTCACCCTTGGACAGAAGGAATGAAAAACTGTTTTTT
>few|TRBJ2-7|TRBD2|TRBV30
CAWTNAGTSNSGQYF
TGTGCCTGGACCAACGCCGGGACTAGCAATTCGGGGCAGTACTTC
>-|TRBJ2-1|-|TRBV5-8
CASSLGWGPRYNEQFF
TGTGCCAGCAGCTTGGGTTGGGGGCCTCGATACAATGAGCAGTTCTTC
>-|TRBJ2-7|-|TRBV5-6
CASSLVLAGTLTYEQYF
TGTGCCAGCAGCCTTGTGCTTGCCGGGACTCTGACCTACGAGCAGTACTTC
>-|TRBJ2-3|TRBD2|TRBV5-1
CASSFIAGGSTDTQYF
TGCGCCAGCAGCTTTATAGCGGGAGGAAGCACAGATACGCAGTATTTT
>-|TRBJ1-2|-|TRBV27
CASSLSSVPRARHGYTF
TGTGCCAGCAGTTTATCTTCGGTTCCCAGGGCGCGTCATGGCTACACCTTC
>-|TRBJ2-7|TRBD1|TRBV3-1/TRBV3-2
CASSQGWQGAREQYF
TGTGCCAGCAGCCAGGGTTGGCAGGGGGCGCGTGAGCAGTACTTC
>-|TRBJ1-1|TRBD1|TRBV19
CASSIDFHRGMNTEAFF
TGTGCCAGTAGTATTGACTTCCACAGGGGGATGAACACTGAAGCTTTCTTT
>-|TRBJ2-5|TRBD1|TRBV11-2
CASSIMTGSQETQYF
TGTGCCAGCAGCATAATGACAGGGTCCCAAGAGACCCAGTACTTC